The 15 T cell receptor beta chains below come from one sample, sequenced in a study of graft-versus-host responses after intestinal transplantation. Some clones are missing from TCRdb's copy, which holds only in-frame ones; the method was immunoSEQ multiplex PCR. The sample lists approximately 20,000 clones; roughly nine tenths were seen once. Sequencing used PBMCs, obtained less than 240 days after intestinal transplant. Every receptor here comes from a human patient who received an intestinal transplant, so some T cells may come from the graft donor.

Remarks on this clone: The sample carries other DNA sequences with the same CDR3. This rearrangement joins TRBV27 to TRBJ2-7; D not certain. The CDR3 spans 13 residues. CDR1 and CDR2 (germline): MNHEY, SMNVEV (reference sequence). Trimming cost V 6 bases and J 4 bases, with 13 bases left between them. The CDR3 coding sequence is TGTGCCAGCAGCAACACGGATGGTTACGAGCAGTACTTC. This gives the protein CASSNTDGYEQYF.

CDR3 loop: CASSLLGQNTEAFF. The CDR3 DNA reads TGCGCCAGCAGCCTCCTGGGACAGAACACTGAAGCTTTCTTT. The chain employs TRBV4-1 and TRBJ1-1, with D possibly matching TRBD1 (6 bases). CDR1 is MGHRA, CDR2 YSYEKL, per germline. V was trimmed by 4 bases and J by 1 base, leaving 10 bases between them. CDR3 length equals 14 residues.

This clone was detected only once. V usage is TRBV6-1 and J usage is TRBJ2-2, with D possibly matching TRBD2 (5 bases). Per germline, CDR1 MNHNS and CDR2 SASEGT. V lost 6 bases and J lost 4, with 9 bases in between. This CDR3 has 13 residues. This CDR3 reads CASRLAGTGELFF. The CDR3 DNA reads TGTGCCAGCAGATTGGCGGGCACCGGGGAGCTGTTTTTT.

The rearrangement links TRBV7-6 to TRBJ2-2; D not resolved. Deletions cut 5 bases from V and 4 bases from J, with 8 bases between. The germline V gene has CDR1 SGHVS and CDR2 FNYEAQ. The CDR3 extends over 13 amino acids. In nucleotides, the CDR3 is TGTGCCAGCAGCCCGGACCGCACCGGGGAGCTGTTTTTT. Translation: CASSPDRTGELFF.

The chain is built from TRBV23-1 and TRBJ1-3, with TRBD1 matching over 7 bases. TRBV23-1 is recorded as an ORF, its role being uncertain. The junction had 6 bases not matched to a gene; V was cut back by 7 bases and J by 0 bases. The CDR3 extends over 15 amino acids. The CDR3: CASTGTVFSGNTIYF. In nucleotides, the CDR3 is TGCGCCAGCACCGGGACAGTCTTCTCTGGAAACACCATATATTTT.

This clone appeared a few times. The chain couples TRBV19 to TRBJ1-3; no firm D call. The CDR3 has 16 residues. Trimming took 3 bases from V and 4 from J, leaving 16 bases between them. Germline values: CDR1 LNHDA, CDR2 SQIVND (reference sequence). The CDR3 protein is CASSIVEASSGNTIYF. CDR3 in DNA: TGTGCCAGTAGTATCGTGGAGGCGAGCTCAGGAAACACCATATATTTT.

This rearrangement joins TRBV4-1 to TRBJ2-3; 9 bases fit TRBD2. CDR1 MGHRA and CDR2 YSYEKL come from the germline V gene. The CDR3 runs 14 residues. The ends lost 3 bases at V and 8 bases at J; junction bases unmatched: 6. The CDR3 spells CASSQGGGAGTQYF. CDR3 DNA sequence: TGCGCCAGCAGCCAGGGCGGGGGGGCCGGTACGCAGTATTTT.

This chain connects TRBV9 to TRBJ1-1, with D hard to call. In germline, CDR1 is SGDLS, CDR2 YYNGEE. The V and J ends lost 1 base and 1 base respectively, with 11 bases between them. The CDR3 is 15 amino acids. CDR3 in amino acids: CASSVWAQGNTEAFF. In nucleotides, the CDR3 is TGTGCCAGCAGCGTATGGGCCCAAGGGAACACTGAAGCTTTCTTT.

V is TRBV7-9 and J is TRBJ2-1, with D possibly matching TRBD1 (6 bases). Germline V lookup: CDR1 SEHNR, CDR2 FQNEAQ (reference sequence). The CDR3 extends over 13 amino acids. V lost 0 bases and J 7 bases, leaving 7 bases between the germline ends. The CDR3 nucleotides are TGTGCCAGCAGCTTAGCCAGGGGTAATGAGCAGTTCTTC. Its translation: CASSLARGNEQFF.

The rearrangement uses TRBV21-1 and TRBJ2-1. TRBV21-1 has pseudogene status. The CDR3 consists of 14 residues. CDR3 sequence (DNA): TGTGCCAGCAGCAAAGAGGACGGCTACAATGAGCAGTTCTTC. Its protein is CASSKEDGYNEQFF.

This clone turned up a few times. The gene calls are TRBV6-1 and TRBJ1-6, with 7 bases identical to TRBD1. The germline V gene encodes CDR1 MNHNS and CDR2 SASEGT. The CDR3 runs to 15 residues. V shed 9 bases and J 5 bases; nucleotides not matched to a gene: 10. The CDR3 sequence: CARVGRQGDNSPLHF. In nucleotides, the CDR3 is TGTGCCAGAGTGGGGAGGCAGGGGGATAATTCACCCCTCCACTTT.

This chain links TRBV12-2 with TRBJ1-5. TRBV12-2 represents a pseudogene. There are 17 residues in the CDR3. The CDR3 loop reads CASRLGLVADSNQPQHF. CDR3 bases: TGTGCAAGTCGCTTAGGGTTAGTGGCAGATAGCAATCAGCCCCAGCATTTT.

For the CDR3, the DNA is TGTGCCAGCAGCCCCGGACTAGCGGGGTCCTACGAGCAGTACTTC. As protein: CASSPGLAGSYEQYF. The rearrangement joins TRBV5-4 to TRBJ2-7; 12 nucleotides match TRBD2. The germline V gene has CDR1 SGHNT and CDR2 YYREEE (reference sequence). J gave up 1 base and V 4 bases, and 3 bases lay outside the gene matches. CDR3 length: 15 amino acids.

The chain has TRBV5-5 and TRBJ1-5, with D maybe TRBD1 (5 bases). The CDR3 sequence is 15 residues long. Trimming removed 5 bases from V and 0 bases from J, with 12 bases in between. The germline CDR1 and CDR2 sequences are SGHKS and YYEKEE (reference sequence). DNA for the CDR3: TGTGCCAGCAGACCAGGGTTACTTAGCAATCAGCCCCAGCATTTT. This sequence encodes CASRPGLLSNQPQHF.

This rearrangement joins TRBV19 to TRBJ1-1; D unresolved. V shed 4 bases and J shed 1 base, with 10 bases lying between them. The V gene's germline CDR1 is LNHDA and CDR2 SQIVND (reference sequence). The CDR3 consists of 14 residues. CDR3 loop: CASSRGPGNTEAFF. The CDR3 DNA is TGTGCCAGTAGTAGAGGACCCGGGAACACTGAAGCTTTCTTT.